What follows is one T cell receptor beta chain and its context. The ends lost 1 base at V and 4 bases at J; junction bases unmatched: 4. The CDR3 totals 17 residues. In germline, CDR1 is SGHDN, CDR2 FVKESK. Source study methods: Scientists estimated how many nucleated cells there were by amplifying reference gene primers. Profiled with immunoSEQ multiplex PCR; TCRdb holds only in-frame clones, not every one. That table is the source of V, J and clone size, and D and trimming were worked out from the DNA. The sample includes 25,000 to 30,000 clones, roughly 90% of them seen just once. The data stem from a study of blood T cell repertoires in COVID-19. Turning to the study itself: The origin of the acute and convalescent COVID-19 samples was the United States, Italy and Spain. T cells, B-cell-depleted T cells, or PBMCs supplied cDNA or gDNA.

Sequencing input: peripheral blood. This chain uses TRBV14 with TRBJ2-4; 13 positions match TRBD2. This clonotype was obtained from a human donor in a cohort sampled during active COVID-19. The DNA of the CDR3 is TGTGCCAGCAGCCAAGGAGGACTAGCGGGGGTAAAAAACATTCAGTACTTC. Its protein is CASSQGGLAGVKNIQYF.